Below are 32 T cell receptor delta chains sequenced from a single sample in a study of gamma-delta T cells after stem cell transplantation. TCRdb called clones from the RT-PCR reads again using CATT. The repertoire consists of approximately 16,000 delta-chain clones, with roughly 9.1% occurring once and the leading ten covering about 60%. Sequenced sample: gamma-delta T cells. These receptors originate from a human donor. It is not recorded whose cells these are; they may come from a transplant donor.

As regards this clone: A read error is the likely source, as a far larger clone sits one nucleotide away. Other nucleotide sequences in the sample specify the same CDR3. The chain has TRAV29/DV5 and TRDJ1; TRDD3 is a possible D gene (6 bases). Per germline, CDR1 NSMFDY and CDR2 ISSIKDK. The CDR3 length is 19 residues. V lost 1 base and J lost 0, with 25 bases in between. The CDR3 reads CAASPIVLGDGRYTDKLIF. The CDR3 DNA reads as TGTGCAGCAAGCCCGATCGTACTAGGGGATGGGAGGTACACCGATAAACTCATCTTT.

The CDR3 is CASCRRVETSKTDKLIF. CDR3 DNA: TGTGCCTCCTGTAGACGGGTGGAGACGAGTAAGACCGATAAACTCATCTTT. J is TRDJ1 and V is TRDV2; D is uncertain. The CDR3 consists of 17 residues. The ends were cut back, 8 bases at V and 2 bases at J, with 26 bases in the middle. Looked up from germline, CDR1 is GEAIGNYY and CDR2 is EKD.

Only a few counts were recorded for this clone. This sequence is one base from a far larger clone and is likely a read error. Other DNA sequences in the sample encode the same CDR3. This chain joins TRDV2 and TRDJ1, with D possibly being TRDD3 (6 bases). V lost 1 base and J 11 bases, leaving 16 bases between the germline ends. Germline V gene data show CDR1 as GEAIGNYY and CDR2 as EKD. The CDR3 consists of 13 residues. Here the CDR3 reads CACDTWDWEELIF. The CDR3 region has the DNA TGTGCCTGTGACACTTGGGACTGGGAGGAGCTCATCTTT.

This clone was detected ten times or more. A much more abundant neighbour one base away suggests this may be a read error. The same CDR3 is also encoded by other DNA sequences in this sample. CDR3 DNA sequence: TGTGCCTGTGACCCGTTACGGGGGGATACGCCTTTCGATGACACCGATAAACTCATCTTT. Translating it yields CACDPLRGDTPFDDTDKLIF. The chain couples TRDV2 to TRDJ1; 10 bases match TRDD3. CDR1 and CDR2 (germline): GEAIGNYY, EKD. The CDR3 is 20 amino acids. Germline trimming cut 3 bases from V and 0 bases from J; bases unmatched to any gene: 18.

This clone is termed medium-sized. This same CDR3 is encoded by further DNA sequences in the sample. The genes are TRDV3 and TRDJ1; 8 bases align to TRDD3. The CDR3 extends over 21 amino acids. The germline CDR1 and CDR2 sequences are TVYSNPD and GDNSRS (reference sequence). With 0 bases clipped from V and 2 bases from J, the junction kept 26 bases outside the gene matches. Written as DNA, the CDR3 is TGTGCCTTTAGTCAGCTGGGACGATTTTGGGGATACCCTTTGTGGACCGATAAACTCATCTTT. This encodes CAFSQLGRFWGYPLWTDKLIF.

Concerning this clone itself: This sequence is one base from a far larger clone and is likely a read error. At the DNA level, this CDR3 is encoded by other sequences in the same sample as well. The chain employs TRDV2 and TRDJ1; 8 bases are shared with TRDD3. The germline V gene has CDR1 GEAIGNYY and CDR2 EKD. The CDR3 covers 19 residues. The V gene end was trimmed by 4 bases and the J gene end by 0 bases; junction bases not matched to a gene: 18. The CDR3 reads CACDTLVLLGEKYTDKLIF. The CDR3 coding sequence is TGTGCCTGTGATACCTTGGTTTTGCTGGGGGAAAAGTACACCGATAAACTCATCTTT.

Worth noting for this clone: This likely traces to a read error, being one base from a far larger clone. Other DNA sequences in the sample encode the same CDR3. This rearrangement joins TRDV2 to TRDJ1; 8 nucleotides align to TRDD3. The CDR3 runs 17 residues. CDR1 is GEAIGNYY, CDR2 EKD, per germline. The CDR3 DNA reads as TGTGCCTGCGACACCGCTGGGGGACCGACTTACACCGATAAACTCATCTTT. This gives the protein CACDTAGGPTYTDKLIF.

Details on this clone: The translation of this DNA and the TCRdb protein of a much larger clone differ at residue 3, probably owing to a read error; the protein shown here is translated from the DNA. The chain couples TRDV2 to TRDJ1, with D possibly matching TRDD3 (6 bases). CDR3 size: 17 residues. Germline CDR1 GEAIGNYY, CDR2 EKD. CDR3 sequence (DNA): TGTGCCAGTGACACAGTCGGGGATCTGGCCTACACCGATAAACTCATCTTT. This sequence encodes CASDTVGDLAYTDKLIF.

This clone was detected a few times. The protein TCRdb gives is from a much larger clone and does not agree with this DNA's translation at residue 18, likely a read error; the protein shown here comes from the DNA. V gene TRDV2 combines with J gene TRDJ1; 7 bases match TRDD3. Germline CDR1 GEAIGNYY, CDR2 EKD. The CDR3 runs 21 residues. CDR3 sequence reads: CACDTLNLVLGTRSYTDNLIF. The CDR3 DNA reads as TGTGCCTGTGACACCCTCAATCTCGTACTGGGGACTAGATCGTACACCGATAACCTCATCTTT.

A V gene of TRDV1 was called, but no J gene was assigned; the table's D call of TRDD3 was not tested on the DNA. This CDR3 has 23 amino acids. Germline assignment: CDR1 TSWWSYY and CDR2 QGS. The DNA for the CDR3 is TGTGCTCTTGGGCACTCAAAGGGGACCTTCCTACCAAGTACTGGGGGATACGGGCGGTCCCTCTTTTTT. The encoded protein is CALGHSKGTFLPSTGGYGRSLFF.

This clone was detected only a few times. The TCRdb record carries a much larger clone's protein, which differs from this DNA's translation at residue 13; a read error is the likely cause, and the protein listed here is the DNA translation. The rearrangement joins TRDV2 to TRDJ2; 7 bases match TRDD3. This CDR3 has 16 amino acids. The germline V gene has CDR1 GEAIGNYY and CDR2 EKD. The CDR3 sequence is CACDTVGDPLTARLFF. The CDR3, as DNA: TGTGCCTGTGACACCGTGGGGGACCCCCTGACAGCACGACTCTTCTTT.

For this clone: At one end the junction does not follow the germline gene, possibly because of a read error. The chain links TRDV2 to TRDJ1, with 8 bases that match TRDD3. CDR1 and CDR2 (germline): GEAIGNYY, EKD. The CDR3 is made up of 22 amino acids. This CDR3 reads CACDTLRTGGINTGVHNDTLIF. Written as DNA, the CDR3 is TGTGCCTGTGACACCCTCCGGACTGGGGGCATTAATACTGGAGTTCACAACGATACACTCATCTTT.

CDR3 coding DNA: TGTGCCTGTGACCTTGCTTCCCCCCGGATTGGGTTTCCTACCGATAAACTCATCTTT. Encoded protein: CACDLASPRIGFPTDKLIF. The V call is TRDV2, the J call TRDJ1; TRDD2 might be the D (5 bases). The CDR3 sequence is 19 residues long. The germline gives CDR1 GEAIGNYY, CDR2 EKD. Trimming took 3 bases from V and 2 from J, leaving 27 bases between them.

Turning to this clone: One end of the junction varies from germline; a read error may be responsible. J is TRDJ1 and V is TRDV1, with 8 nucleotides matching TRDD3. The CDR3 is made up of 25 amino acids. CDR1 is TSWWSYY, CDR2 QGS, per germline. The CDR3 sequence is CAPGELPSPHVFPSHLGILSHNLIF. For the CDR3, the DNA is TGTGCTCCTGGGGAACTGCCCAGTCCCCATGTCTTTCCTTCTCACTTGGGGATACTAAGCCATAACCTCATCTTT.

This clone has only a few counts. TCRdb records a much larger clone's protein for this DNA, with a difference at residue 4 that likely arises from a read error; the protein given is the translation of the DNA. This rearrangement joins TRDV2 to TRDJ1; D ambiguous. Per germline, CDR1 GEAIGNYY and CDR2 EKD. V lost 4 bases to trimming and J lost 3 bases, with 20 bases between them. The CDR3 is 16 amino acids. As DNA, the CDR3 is TGTGCCTGTGAGACCGTCCCCAGGGCTAGGGCCGATAAACTCATCTTT. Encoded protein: CACETVPRARADKLIF.

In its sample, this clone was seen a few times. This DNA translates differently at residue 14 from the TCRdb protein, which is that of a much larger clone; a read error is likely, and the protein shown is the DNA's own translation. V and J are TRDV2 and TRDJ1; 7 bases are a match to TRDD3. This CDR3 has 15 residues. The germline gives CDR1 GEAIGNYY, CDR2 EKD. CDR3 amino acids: CACDTVLGKGDKLTF. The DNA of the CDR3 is TGTGCCTGTGATACCGTACTGGGGAAAGGGGATAAACTCACCTTT.

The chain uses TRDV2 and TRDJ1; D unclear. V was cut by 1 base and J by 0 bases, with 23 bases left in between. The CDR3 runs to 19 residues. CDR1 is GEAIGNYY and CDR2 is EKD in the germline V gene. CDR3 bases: TGTGCCTGTGACACAAGCAGTAGGGAAACGCCGGAGTACACCGATAAACTCATCTTT. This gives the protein CACDTSSRETPEYTDKLIF.

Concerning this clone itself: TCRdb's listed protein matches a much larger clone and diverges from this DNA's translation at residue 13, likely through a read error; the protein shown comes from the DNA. The CDR3 region is CALGELESAVPNLGGKSSRPLIF. The DNA for the CDR3 is TGTGCTCTTGGGGAACTAGAAAGCGCGGTCCCCAATCTTGGGGGCAAAAGTTCCAGACCCCTGATCTTT. V gene TRDV1 combines with J gene TRDJ4, with D possibly matching TRDD3 (6 bases). This CDR3 has 23 amino acids. Germline V CDR1 and CDR2: TSWWSYY, QGS. V lost 0 bases and J lost 0, with 35 bases in between.

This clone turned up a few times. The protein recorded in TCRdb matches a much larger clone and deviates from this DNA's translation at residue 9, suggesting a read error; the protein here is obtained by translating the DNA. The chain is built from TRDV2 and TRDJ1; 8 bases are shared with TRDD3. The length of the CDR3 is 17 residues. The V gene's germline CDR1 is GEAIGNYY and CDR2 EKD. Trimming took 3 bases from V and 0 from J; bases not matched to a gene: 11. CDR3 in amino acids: CACDLVGDARNTDKLIF. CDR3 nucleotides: TGTGCCTGTGACTTGGTGGGGGATGCCCGAAACACCGATAAACTCATCTTT.

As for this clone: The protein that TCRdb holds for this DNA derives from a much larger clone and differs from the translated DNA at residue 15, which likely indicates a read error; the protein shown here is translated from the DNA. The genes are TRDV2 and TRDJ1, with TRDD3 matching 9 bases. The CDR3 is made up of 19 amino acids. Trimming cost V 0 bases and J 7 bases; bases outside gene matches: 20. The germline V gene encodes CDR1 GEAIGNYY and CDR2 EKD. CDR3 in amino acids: CACDTGRAQMGDRSVKLIF. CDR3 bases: TGTGCCTGTGACACCGGTAGGGCTCAGATGGGGGATAGAAGCGTTAAACTCATCTTT.

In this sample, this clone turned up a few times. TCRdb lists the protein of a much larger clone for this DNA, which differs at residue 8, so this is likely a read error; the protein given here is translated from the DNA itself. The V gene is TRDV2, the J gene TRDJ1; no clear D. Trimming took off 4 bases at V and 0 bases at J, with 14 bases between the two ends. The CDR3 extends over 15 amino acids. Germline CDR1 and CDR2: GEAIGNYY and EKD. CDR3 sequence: CACESVQRHTDKLIF. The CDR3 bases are TGTGCCTGTGAATCGGTCCAACGCCACACCGATAAACTCATCTTT.

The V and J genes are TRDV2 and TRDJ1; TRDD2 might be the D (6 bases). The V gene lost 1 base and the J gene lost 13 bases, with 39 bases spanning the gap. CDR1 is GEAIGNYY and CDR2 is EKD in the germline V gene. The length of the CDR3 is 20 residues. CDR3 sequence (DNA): TGTGCCTGTGACACGCTTCCTTGCTCCTTCCGTTCGGATATACTCGATCCACGCATCTTT. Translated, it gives CACDTLPCSFRSDILDPRIF.

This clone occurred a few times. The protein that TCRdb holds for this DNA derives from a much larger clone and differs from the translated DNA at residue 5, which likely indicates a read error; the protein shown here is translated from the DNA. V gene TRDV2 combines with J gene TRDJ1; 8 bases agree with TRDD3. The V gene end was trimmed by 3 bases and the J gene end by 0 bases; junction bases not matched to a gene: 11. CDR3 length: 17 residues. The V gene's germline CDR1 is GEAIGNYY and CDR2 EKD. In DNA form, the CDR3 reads TGTGCCTGTGACGGGCTGGGGGACGTCTTGTACACCGATAAACTCATCTTT. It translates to CACDGLGDVLYTDKLIF.

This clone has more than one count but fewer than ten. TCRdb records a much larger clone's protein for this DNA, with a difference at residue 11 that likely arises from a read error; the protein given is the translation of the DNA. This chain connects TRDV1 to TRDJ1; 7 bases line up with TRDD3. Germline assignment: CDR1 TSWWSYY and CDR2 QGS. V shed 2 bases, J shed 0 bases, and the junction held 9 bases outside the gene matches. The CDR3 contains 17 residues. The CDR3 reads CALGEGFYWGDTDKLIF. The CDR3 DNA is TGTGCTCTTGGGGAAGGCTTCTACTGGGGAGACACCGATAAACTCATCTTT.

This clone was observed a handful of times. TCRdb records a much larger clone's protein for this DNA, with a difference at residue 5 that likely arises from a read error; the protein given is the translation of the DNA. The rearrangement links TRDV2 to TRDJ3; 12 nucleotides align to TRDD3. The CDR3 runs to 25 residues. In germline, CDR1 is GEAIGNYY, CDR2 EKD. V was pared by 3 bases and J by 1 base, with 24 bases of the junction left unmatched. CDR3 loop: CACDAVGSVRLGDTLGSWDTRQMFF. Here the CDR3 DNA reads TGTGCCTGTGACGCCGTCGGGAGTGTACGACTGGGGGATACCCTAGGGTCCTGGGACACCCGACAGATGTTTTTC.

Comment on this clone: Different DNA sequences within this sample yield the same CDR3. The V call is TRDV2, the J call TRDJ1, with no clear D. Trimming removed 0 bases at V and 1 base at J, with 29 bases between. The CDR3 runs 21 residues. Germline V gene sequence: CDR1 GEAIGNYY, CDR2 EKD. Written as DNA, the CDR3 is TGTGCCTGTGACACCGTTGAGTCCCACCTGCGTCCTGGCGTACTCACCGATAAACTCATCTTT. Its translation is CACDTVESHLRPGVLTDKLIF.

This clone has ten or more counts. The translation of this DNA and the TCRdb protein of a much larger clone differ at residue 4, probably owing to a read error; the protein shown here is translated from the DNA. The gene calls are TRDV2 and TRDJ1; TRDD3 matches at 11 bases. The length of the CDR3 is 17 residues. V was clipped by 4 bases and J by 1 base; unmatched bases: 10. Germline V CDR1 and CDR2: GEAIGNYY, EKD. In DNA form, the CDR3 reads TGTGCCTGTGAGTCTCTCATGGGGGATACGGTCACCGATAAACTCATCTTT. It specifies CACESLMGDTVTDKLIF.

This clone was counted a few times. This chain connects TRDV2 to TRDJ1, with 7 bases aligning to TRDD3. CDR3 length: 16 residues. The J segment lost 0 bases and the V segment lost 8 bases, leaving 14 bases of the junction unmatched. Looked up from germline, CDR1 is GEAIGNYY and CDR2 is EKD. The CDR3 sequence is CAFVIWGDLYTDKLIF. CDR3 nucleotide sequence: TGTGCCTTTGTCATTTGGGGGGATCTTTACACCGATAAACTCATCTTT.

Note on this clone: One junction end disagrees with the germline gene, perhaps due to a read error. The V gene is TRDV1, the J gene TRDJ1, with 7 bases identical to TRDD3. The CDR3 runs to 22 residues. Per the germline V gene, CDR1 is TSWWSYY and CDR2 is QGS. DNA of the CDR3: TGTGCTATTGGGGCTACTACTAGGTGGGGGAGACGAAACTGTTGGTACACCGATAAACTCATCTTT. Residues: CAIGATTRWGRRNCWYTDKLIF.

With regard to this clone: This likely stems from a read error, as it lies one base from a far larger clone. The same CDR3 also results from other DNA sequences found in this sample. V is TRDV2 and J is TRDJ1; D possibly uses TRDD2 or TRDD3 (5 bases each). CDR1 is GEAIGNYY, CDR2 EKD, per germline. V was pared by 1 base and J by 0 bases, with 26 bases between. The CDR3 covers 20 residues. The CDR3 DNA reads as TGTGCCTGTGACACTCTACCTTCTAGGGCCGGGGGCTCGTACACCGATAAACTCATCTTT. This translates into CACDTLPSRAGGSYTDKLIF.

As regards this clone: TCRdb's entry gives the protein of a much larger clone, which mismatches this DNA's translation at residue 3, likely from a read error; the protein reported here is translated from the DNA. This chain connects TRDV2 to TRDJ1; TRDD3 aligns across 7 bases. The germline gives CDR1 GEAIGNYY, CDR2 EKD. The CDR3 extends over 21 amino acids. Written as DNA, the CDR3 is TGTGCCTGGGACACCCTCAATCTCGTACTGGGGACTAGATCGTACACCGATAAACTCATCTTT. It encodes CAWDTLNLVLGTRSYTDKLIF.

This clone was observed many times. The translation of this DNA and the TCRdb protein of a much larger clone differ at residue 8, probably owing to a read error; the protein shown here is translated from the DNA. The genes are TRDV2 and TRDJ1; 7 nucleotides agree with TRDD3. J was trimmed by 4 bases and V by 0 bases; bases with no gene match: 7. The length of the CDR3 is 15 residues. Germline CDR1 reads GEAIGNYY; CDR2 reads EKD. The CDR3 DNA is TGTGCCTGTGACACCCTGGGGGCGTGGAGCGATAAACTCATCTTT. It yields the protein CACDTLGAWSDKLIF.